These T cell receptor beta chains were read from a single sample in a study of T cell changes during pregnancy in multiple sclerosis. The data were produced by immunoSEQ multiplex PCR, yet TCRdb's version contains in-frame clones alone and is incomplete. The data contain tens of thousands of clones, over 80% of them singletons. Sequencing was performed on CD4+ T cells from peripheral blood mononuclear cells, taken after pregnancy. These TCRs come from a female donor in good health, enrolled as a control in a pregnancy study. The CDR3 runs from the conserved cysteine through the conserved F or W. Each record gives: clone size, J gene, V gene, D gene, CDR3 protein, CDR3 DNA. A D gene is named only where the DNA matches it firmly. Only part of the rows carry a size: once, few, many, or a class if the clone is expanded.

clone_size: .; j_call: TRBJ1-6; v_call: TRBV9; d_call: TRBD1; cdr3_aa: CASSVTRGTGTSPLHF; cdr3_nt: TGTGCCAGCAGCGTCACCAGGGGGACAGGGACTTCACCCCTCCACTTT
clone_size: .; j_call: TRBJ1-5; v_call: TRBV7-2; d_call: TRBD1; cdr3_aa: CASSFWGQVNQPQHF; cdr3_nt: TGTGCCAGCAGCTTTTGGGGACAGGTTAATCAGCCCCAGCATTTT
clone_size: .; j_call: TRBJ2-2; v_call: TRBV2; d_call: TRBD2; cdr3_aa: CASSQEGGGGGELFF; cdr3_nt: TGTGCCAGCAGCCAAGAGGGCGGGGGTGGCGGGGAGCTGTTTTTT
clone_size: .; j_call: TRBJ2-7; v_call: TRBV5-1; d_call: .; cdr3_aa: CASSLDRRYEQYF; cdr3_nt: TGCGCCAGCAGCTTAGATCGGAGATACGAGCAGTACTTC
clone_size: .; j_call: TRBJ1-1; v_call: TRBV29-1; d_call: TRBD1; cdr3_aa: CSVEDDWTGGNTEAFF; cdr3_nt: TGCAGCGTTGAGGATGACTGGACAGGTGGTAACACTGAAGCTTTCTTT
clone_size: .; j_call: TRBJ1-1; v_call: TRBV12-5; d_call: .; cdr3_aa: CASGLVRQAPFF; cdr3_nt: TGTGCTAGTGGTTTGGTACGACAAGCACCTTTCTTT
clone_size: .; j_call: TRBJ1-5; v_call: TRBV2; d_call: TRBD1; cdr3_aa: CASSGQGYSNQPQHF; cdr3_nt: TGTGCCAGCAGCGGACAGGGTTATAGCAATCAGCCCCAGCATTTT
clone_size: .; j_call: TRBJ2-2; v_call: TRBV11-3; d_call: .; cdr3_aa: CASSLDLQGMATGELFF; cdr3_nt: TGTGCCAGCAGCTTAGATCTCCAGGGGATGGCCACCGGGGAGCTGTTTTTT
clone_size: .; j_call: TRBJ1-5; v_call: TRBV11-2; d_call: .; cdr3_aa: CASSLGTENQPQHF; cdr3_nt: TGTGCCAGCAGCTTAGGGACAGAGAATCAGCCCCAGCATTTT
clone_size: .; j_call: TRBJ1-3; v_call: TRBV29-1; d_call: .; cdr3_aa: CSVERDGNTIYF; cdr3_nt: TGCAGCGTTGAGAGAGATGGAAACACCATATATTTT
clone_size: .; j_call: TRBJ2-7; v_call: TRBV6-4; d_call: .; cdr3_aa: CASSEGGRFSYEQYF; cdr3_nt: TGTGCCAGCAGTGAGGGAGGAAGATTCTCCTACGAGCAGTACTTC
clone_size: .; j_call: TRBJ1-5; v_call: TRBV6-6; d_call: .; cdr3_aa: CASTIDNNQPQHF; cdr3_nt: TGTGCCAGCACTATAGACAACAATCAGCCCCAGCATTTT
clone_size: .; j_call: TRBJ1-1; v_call: TRBV18; d_call: TRBD1; cdr3_aa: CASSFGQVGTEAFF; cdr3_nt: TGTGCCAGCTCATTTGGACAGGTCGGAACTGAAGCTTTCTTT
clone_size: .; j_call: TRBJ1-2; v_call: TRBV7-2; d_call: TRBD1; cdr3_aa: CASSRKPGQGHGYTF; cdr3_nt: TGTGCCAGCAGTCGAAAACCGGGACAGGGGCATGGCTACACCTTC
clone_size: .; j_call: TRBJ2-7; v_call: TRBV5-1; d_call: TRBD2; cdr3_aa: CASSLGAGEVYEQYF; cdr3_nt: TGCGCCAGCAGCTTGGGCGCGGGGGAGGTTTACGAGCAGTACTTC
clone_size: .; j_call: TRBJ1-1; v_call: TRBV10-3; d_call: .; cdr3_aa: CATGHMNTEAFF; cdr3_nt: TGTGCCACGGGACATATGAACACTGAAGCTTTCTTT
clone_size: once; j_call: TRBJ1-1; v_call: TRBV5-1; d_call: .; cdr3_aa: CASSSEGGGRTEAFF; cdr3_nt: TGCGCCAGCAGCTCGGAAGGGGGGGGGCGGACTGAAGCTTTCTTT
clone_size: .; j_call: TRBJ2-5; v_call: TRBV15; d_call: TRBD2; cdr3_aa: CATSRDRRGGQETQYF; cdr3_nt: TGTGCCACCAGCAGAGATCGACGGGGGGGCCAAGAGACCCAGTACTTC
clone_size: .; j_call: TRBJ2-5; v_call: TRBV6-6; d_call: TRBD2; cdr3_aa: CASSYGGGARVETQYF; cdr3_nt: TGTGCCAGCAGTTACGGCGGGGGGGCCAGGGTTGAGACCCAGTACTTC
clone_size: .; j_call: TRBJ2-5; v_call: TRBV20-1; d_call: .; cdr3_aa: CSATQLETQYF; cdr3_nt: TGCAGTGCTACCCAACTCGAGACCCAGTACTTC
clone_size: few; j_call: TRBJ1-2; v_call: TRBV7-2; d_call: .; cdr3_aa: CASSSYGGGAGTF; cdr3_nt: TGTGCCAGCAGCTCATATGGGGGGGGCGCCGGGACCTTC
clone_size: .; j_call: TRBJ1-2; v_call: TRBV5-1; d_call: .; cdr3_aa: CASSPGVRGGYTF; cdr3_nt: TGCGCCAGCAGCCCGGGGGTCCGAGGTGGCTACACCTTC
clone_size: .; j_call: TRBJ1-1; v_call: TRBV19; d_call: .; cdr3_aa: CASKGRDTEAFF; cdr3_nt: TGTGCCAGTAAAGGCAGGGACACTGAAGCTTTCTTT
clone_size: .; j_call: TRBJ2-5; v_call: TRBV7-9; d_call: .; cdr3_aa: CASSLGQGSEETQYF; cdr3_nt: TGTGCCAGCAGCTTAGGGCAGGGCTCGGAAGAGACCCAGTACTTC
clone_size: .; j_call: TRBJ1-2; v_call: TRBV10-3; d_call: .; cdr3_aa: CAISEVEKYGYTF; cdr3_nt: TGTGCCATCAGTGAGGTAGAAAAGTATGGCTACACCTTC
clone_size: .; j_call: TRBJ2-7; v_call: TRBV6-1; d_call: .; cdr3_aa: CASTRQEALKQYF; cdr3_nt: TGTGCCAGCACCCGACAGGAGGCTTTAAAGCAGTACTTC
clone_size: .; j_call: TRBJ1-3; v_call: TRBV19; d_call: .; cdr3_aa: CASSATRNTIYF; cdr3_nt: TGTGCCAGTAGTGCTACGAGAAACACCATATATTTT
clone_size: .; j_call: TRBJ1-2; v_call: TRBV7-8; d_call: TRBD1; cdr3_aa: CASSLAGQGLANYGYTF; cdr3_nt: TGTGCCAGCAGCTTAGCGGGACAGGGGCTCGCTAACTATGGCTACACCTTC
clone_size: .; j_call: TRBJ1-2; v_call: TRBV2; d_call: .; cdr3_aa: CASTRRTANYGYTF; cdr3_nt: TGTGCCAGCACGCGACGGACAGCTAACTATGGCTACACCTTC
clone_size: .; j_call: TRBJ2-3; v_call: TRBV19; d_call: .; cdr3_aa: CASSENSGDTQYF; cdr3_nt: TGTGCCAGTAGCGAAAATAGTGGAGATACGCAGTATTTT
clone_size: .; j_call: TRBJ1-1; v_call: TRBV7-3; d_call: .; cdr3_aa: CASSLTHTNTEAFF; cdr3_nt: TGTGCCAGCAGCTTAACCCACACCAACACTGAAGCTTTCTTT
clone_size: .; j_call: TRBJ1-3; v_call: TRBV4-2; d_call: .; cdr3_aa: CASSKEGTANTIYF; cdr3_nt: TGTGCCAGCAGCAAGGAGGGAACGGCAAACACCATATATTTT
clone_size: .; j_call: TRBJ2-7; v_call: TRBV7-3; d_call: TRBD1; cdr3_aa: CASSLTWTGPYEQYF; cdr3_nt: TGTGCCAGCAGCTTAACTTGGACAGGGCCCTACGAGCAGTACTTC
clone_size: once; j_call: TRBJ1-1; v_call: TRBV19; d_call: .; cdr3_aa: CASRALVAGGTEAFF; cdr3_nt: TGTGCCAGTAGAGCTCTAGTTGCCGGGGGCACTGAAGCTTTCTTT
clone_size: .; j_call: TRBJ1-5; v_call: TRBV6-5; d_call: .; cdr3_aa: CASAGGWNQPQHF; cdr3_nt: TGTGCCAGCGCGGGGGGGTGGAATCAGCCCCAGCATTTT
clone_size: .; j_call: TRBJ2-1; v_call: TRBV6-4; d_call: .; cdr3_aa: CASSPRQGAHQGLNEQFF; cdr3_nt: TGTGCCAGCAGTCCCCGGCAGGGCGCCCACCAAGGGCTAAATGAGCAGTTCTTC
clone_size: once; j_call: TRBJ1-5; v_call: TRBV7-8; d_call: .; cdr3_aa: CASSLPGWNQPQHF; cdr3_nt: TGTGCCAGCAGCTTGCCCGGTTGGAATCAGCCCCAGCATTTT
clone_size: once; j_call: TRBJ2-7; v_call: TRBV7-9; d_call: TRBD1; cdr3_aa: CASIDRDSYEQYF; cdr3_nt: TGTGCCAGCATCGACAGGGACTCCTACGAGCAGTACTTC
clone_size: .; j_call: TRBJ2-3; v_call: TRBV19; d_call: .; cdr3_aa: CASSIDRSTDTQYF; cdr3_nt: TGTGCCAGTAGTATCGACAGGAGCACAGATACGCAGTATTTT
clone_size: .; j_call: TRBJ1-4; v_call: TRBV4-3; d_call: .; cdr3_aa: CASSHTGLPNEKLFF; cdr3_nt: TGCGCCAGCAGCCATACTGGGCTTCCTAATGAAAAACTGTTTTTT
clone_size: .; j_call: TRBJ2-7; v_call: TRBV5-1; d_call: .; cdr3_aa: CASSLAQGGAEQYF; cdr3_nt: TGCGCCAGCAGCTTGGCACAGGGCGGAGCTGAGCAGTACTTC
clone_size: .; j_call: TRBJ1-4; v_call: TRBV27; d_call: .; cdr3_aa: CASSLPPQGVNEKLFF; cdr3_nt: TGTGCCAGCAGTTTACCCCCCCAAGGGGTGAATGAAAAACTGTTTTTT
clone_size: few; j_call: TRBJ2-5; v_call: TRBV7-3; d_call: .; cdr3_aa: CASSSQYQETQYF; cdr3_nt: TGTGCCAGCAGCTCCCAGTACCAAGAGACCCAGTACTTC
clone_size: .; j_call: TRBJ1-5; v_call: TRBV14; d_call: .; cdr3_aa: CASSQGGREGSPQHF; cdr3_nt: TGTGCCAGCAGCCAAGGAGGGAGGGAAGGTTCGCCCCAGCATTTT
clone_size: .; j_call: TRBJ1-5; v_call: TRBV7-2; d_call: TRBD1; cdr3_aa: CASSPWGDRGMYSNQPQHF; cdr3_nt: TGTGCCAGCAGCCCTTGGGGGGACAGGGGGATGTATAGCAATCAGCCCCAGCATTTT